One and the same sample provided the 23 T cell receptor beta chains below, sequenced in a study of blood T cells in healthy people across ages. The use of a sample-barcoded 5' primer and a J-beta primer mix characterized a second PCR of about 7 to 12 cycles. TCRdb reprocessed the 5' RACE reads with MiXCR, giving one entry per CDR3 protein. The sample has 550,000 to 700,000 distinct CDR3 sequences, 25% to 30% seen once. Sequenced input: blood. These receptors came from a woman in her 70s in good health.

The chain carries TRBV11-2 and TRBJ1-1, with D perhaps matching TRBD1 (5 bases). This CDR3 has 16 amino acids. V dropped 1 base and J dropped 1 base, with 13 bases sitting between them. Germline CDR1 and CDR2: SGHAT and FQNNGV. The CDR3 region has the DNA TGTGCCAGCAGCTTAGCGGGGCCAGGGTCGAACACTGAAGCTTTCTTT. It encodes CASSLAGPGSNTEAFF.

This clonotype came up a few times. The CDR3 nucleotides read TGTGCCAGCAGTTACGGGACAGTTGAGACCCAGTACTTC. It translates to CASSYGTVETQYF. The chain links TRBV6-5 to TRBJ2-5; 7 bases line up with TRBD1. CDR1 and CDR2 from the germline V gene are MNHEY and SVGAGI. The CDR3 runs 13 residues. Trimming at V came to 2 bases and at J to 5 bases, leaving 2 bases not matched to a gene.

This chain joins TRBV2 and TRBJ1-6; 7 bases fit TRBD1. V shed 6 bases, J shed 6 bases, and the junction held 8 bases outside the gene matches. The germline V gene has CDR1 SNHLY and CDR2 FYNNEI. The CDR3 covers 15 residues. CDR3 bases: TGTGCCAGCAGCGTCCAGGGGGGGCCTAATTCACCCCTCCACTTT. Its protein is CASSVQGGPNSPLHF.

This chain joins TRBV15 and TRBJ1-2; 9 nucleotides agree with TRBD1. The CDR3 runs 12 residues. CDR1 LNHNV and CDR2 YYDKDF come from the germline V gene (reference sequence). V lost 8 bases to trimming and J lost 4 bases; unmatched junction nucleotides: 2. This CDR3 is CATSTGGYGYTF. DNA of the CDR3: TGTGCCACCTCGACAGGGGGCTATGGCTACACCTTC.

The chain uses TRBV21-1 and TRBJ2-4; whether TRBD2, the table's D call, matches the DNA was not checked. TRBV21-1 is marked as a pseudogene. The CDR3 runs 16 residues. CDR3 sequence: CARYLGGIKAKNIQYF. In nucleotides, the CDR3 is TGTGCCAGATACCTGGGCGGGATTAAAGCCAAAAACATTCAGTACTTC.

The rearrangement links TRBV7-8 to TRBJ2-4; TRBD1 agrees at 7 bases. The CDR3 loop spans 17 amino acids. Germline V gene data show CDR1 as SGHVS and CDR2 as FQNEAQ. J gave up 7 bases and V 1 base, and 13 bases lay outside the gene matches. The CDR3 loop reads CASSLGRLQGPSNIQYF. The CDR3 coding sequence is TGTGCCAGCAGCTTAGGCCGTCTACAGGGGCCCTCGAACATTCAGTACTTC.

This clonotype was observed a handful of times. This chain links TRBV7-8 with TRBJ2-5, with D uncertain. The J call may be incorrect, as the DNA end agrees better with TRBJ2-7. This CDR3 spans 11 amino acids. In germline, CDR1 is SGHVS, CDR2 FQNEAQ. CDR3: CASSPEHEQYF. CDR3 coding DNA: TGTGCCAGCAGCCCCGAGCACGAGCAGTACTTC.

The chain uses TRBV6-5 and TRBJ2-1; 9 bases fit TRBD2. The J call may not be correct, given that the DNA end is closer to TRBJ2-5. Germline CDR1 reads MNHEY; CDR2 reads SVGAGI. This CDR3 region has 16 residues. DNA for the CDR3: TGTGCCAGCAACAAAGGGAGAAGCGGGAGGAGGGGGTCCCAGTACTTC. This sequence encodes CASNKGRSGRRGSQYF.

DNA for the CDR3: TGCGCCAGCAGCGCCGGGGGGGCCGGCGGCTACACCTTC. This encodes CASSAGGAGGYTF. The J gene is TRBJ1-2, the V gene TRBV5-1, with a weak D call TRBD1 (6 bases). The ends were cut back, 4 bases at V and 8 bases at J, with 15 bases in the middle. Germline V gene sequence: CDR1 SGHRS, CDR2 YFSETQ. The CDR3 has 13 amino acids.

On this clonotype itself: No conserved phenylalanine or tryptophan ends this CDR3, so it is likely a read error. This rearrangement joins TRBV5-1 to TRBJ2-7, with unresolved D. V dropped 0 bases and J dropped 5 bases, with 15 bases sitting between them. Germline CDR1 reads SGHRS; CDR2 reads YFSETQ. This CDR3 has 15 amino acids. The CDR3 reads CASSLEAVSFNEQYC. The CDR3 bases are TGCGCCAGCAGCTTGGAGGCAGTGTCGTTCAACGAGCAGTACTGC.

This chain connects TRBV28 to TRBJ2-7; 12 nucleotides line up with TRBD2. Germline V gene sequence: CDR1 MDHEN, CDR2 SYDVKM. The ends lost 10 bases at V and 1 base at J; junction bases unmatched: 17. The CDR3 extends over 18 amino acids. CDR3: CATISGASGGGSSYEQYF. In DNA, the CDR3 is TGTGCCACCATATCTGGGGCTAGCGGGGGGGGATCTTCCTACGAGCAGTACTTC.

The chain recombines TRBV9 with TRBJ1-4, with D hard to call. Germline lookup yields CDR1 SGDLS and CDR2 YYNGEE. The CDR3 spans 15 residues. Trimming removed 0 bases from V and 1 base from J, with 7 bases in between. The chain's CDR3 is CASSVVPGTNEKLFF. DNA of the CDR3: TGTGCCAGCAGCGTAGTACCAGGAACTAATGAAAAACTGTTTTTT.

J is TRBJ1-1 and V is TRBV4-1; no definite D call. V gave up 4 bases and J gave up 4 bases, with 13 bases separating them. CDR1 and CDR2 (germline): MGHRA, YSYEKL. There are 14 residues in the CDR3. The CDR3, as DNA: TGCGCCAGCAGCCCACCGGATATTGTCACTGAAGCTTTCTTT. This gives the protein CASSPPDIVTEAFF.

CDR3 nucleotides: TGCGCCAGCACGGACTCAGGGATTCCTTTCTCTGGAAACACCATATATTTT. As protein: CASTDSGIPFSGNTIYF. The V call is TRBV4-1, the J call TRBJ1-3; D is possibly TRBD1 (5 bases). The CDR3 runs 17 residues. The germline gives CDR1 MGHRA, CDR2 YSYEKL. V dropped 7 bases and J dropped 0 bases, with 19 bases sitting between them.

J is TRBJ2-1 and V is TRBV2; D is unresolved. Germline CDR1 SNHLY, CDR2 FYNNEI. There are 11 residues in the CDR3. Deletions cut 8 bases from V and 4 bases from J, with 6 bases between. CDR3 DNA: TGTGCCAGCCTCTATTACAATGAGCAGTTCTTC. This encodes CASLYYNEQFF.

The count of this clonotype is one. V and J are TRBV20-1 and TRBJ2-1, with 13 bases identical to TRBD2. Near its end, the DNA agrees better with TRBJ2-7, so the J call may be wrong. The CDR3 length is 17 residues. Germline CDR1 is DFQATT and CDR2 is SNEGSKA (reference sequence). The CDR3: CSARDLTSGRASYEQYF. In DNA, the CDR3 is TGCAGTGCTAGAGATCTAACTAGCGGGAGGGCCTCCTACGAGCAGTACTTC.

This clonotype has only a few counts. CDR3 DNA: TGTGCCAGCAGTACCAGGGGCCTCCTTAGCAATCAGCCCCAGCATTTT. This codes for CASSTRGLLSNQPQHF. The chain links TRBV6-2 or TRBV6-3 to TRBJ1-5; TRBD1 is a possible D gene (6 bases). Trimming took 5 bases from V and 0 from J, leaving 14 bases between them. Germline CDR1 MNHEY, CDR2 SVGEGT. The CDR3 spans 16 residues.

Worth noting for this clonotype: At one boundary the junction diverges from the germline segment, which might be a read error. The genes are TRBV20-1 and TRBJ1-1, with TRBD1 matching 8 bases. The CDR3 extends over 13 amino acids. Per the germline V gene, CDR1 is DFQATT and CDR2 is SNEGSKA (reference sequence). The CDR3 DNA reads TGCAGTGCTAGGGACAGGGTAGGCACTGACGCTTTCTTT. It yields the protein CSARDRVGTDAFF.

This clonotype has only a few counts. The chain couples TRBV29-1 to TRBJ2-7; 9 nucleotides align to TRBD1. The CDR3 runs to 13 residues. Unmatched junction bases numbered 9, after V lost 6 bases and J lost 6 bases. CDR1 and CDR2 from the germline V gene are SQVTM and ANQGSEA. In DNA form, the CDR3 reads TGCAGCGTCGCAGGACAGGGGATTGGCGAGCAGTACTTC. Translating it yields CSVAGQGIGEQYF.

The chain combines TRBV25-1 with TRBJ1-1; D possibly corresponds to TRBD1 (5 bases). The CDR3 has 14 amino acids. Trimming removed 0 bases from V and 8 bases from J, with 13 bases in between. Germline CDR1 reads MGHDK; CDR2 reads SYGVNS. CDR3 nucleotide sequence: TGTGCCAGCAGTGAATATGGGGTCGGGGGGGAAGCTTTCTTT. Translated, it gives CASSEYGVGGEAFF.

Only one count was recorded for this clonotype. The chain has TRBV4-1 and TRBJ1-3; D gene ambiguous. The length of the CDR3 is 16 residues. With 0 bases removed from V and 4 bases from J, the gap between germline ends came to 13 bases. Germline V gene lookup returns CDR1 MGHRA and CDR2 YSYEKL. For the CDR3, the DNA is TGCGCCAGCAGCCAAGATATCACGAACGTCGGAAACACCATATATTTT. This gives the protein CASSQDITNVGNTIYF.

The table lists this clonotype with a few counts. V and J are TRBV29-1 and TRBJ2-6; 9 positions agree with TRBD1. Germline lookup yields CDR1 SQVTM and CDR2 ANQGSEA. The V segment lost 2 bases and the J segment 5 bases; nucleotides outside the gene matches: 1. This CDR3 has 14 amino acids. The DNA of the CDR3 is TGCAGCGTTGAAACAGGGGGCCGGGCCAACGTCCTGACTTTC. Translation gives CSVETGGRANVLTF.

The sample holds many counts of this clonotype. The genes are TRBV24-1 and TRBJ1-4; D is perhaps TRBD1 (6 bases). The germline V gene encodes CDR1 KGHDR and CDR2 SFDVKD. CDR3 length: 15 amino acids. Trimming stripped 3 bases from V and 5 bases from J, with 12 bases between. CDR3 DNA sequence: TGTGCCACCAGTGATCCGGGACAAGGGAATGAAAAACTGTTTTTT. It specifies CATSDPGQGNEKLFF.